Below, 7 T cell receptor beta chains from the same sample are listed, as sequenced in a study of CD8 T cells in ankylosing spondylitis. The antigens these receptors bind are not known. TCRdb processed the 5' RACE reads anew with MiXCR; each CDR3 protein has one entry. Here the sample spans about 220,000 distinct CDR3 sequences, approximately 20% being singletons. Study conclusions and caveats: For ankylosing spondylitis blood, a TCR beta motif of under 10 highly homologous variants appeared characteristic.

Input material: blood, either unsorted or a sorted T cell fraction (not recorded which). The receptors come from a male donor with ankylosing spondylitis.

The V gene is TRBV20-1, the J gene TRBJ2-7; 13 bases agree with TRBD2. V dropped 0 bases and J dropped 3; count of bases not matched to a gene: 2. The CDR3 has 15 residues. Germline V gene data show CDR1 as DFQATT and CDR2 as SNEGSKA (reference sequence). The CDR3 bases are TGCAGTGCTAGAGATGGACTAGCGGGGGTCTACGAGCAGTACTTC. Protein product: CSARDGLAGVYEQYF.

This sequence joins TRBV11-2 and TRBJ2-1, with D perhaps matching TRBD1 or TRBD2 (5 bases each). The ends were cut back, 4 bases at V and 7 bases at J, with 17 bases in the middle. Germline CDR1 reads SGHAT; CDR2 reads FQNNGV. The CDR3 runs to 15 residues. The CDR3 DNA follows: TGTGCCAGCAGCTCGGGACCCTACAATAAGAATGAGCAGTTCTTC. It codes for CASSSGPYNKNEQFF.

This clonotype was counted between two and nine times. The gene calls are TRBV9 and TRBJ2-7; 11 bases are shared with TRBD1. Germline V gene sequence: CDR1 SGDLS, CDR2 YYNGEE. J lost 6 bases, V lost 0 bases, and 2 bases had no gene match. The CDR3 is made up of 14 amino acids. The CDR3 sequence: CASSVGTGGGEQYF. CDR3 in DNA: TGTGCCAGCAGCGTAGGGACAGGGGGCGGCGAGCAGTACTTC.

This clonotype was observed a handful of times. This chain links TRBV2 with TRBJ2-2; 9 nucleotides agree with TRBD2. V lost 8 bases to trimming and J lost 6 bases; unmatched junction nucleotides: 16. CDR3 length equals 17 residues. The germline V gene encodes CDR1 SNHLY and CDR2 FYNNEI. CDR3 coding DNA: TGTGCCAGCGGTTTACTAGCGGGTATAAGTGTAGCCGGGGAGCTGTTTTTT. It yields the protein CASGLLAGISVAGELFF.

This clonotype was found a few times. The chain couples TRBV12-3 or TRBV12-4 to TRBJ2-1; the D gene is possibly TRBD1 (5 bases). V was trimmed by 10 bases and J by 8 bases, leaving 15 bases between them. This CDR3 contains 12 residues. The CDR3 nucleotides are TGTGCCACCAGGGCGAATCCGGATGAGCAGTTCTTC. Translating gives CATRANPDEQFF.

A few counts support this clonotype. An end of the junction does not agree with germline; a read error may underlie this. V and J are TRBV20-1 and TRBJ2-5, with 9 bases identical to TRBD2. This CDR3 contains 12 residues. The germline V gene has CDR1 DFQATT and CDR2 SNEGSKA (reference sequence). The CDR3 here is CSAETSGEAQYF. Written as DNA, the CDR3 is TGCAGTGCTGAGACTAGCGGAGAGGCCCAGTACTTC.

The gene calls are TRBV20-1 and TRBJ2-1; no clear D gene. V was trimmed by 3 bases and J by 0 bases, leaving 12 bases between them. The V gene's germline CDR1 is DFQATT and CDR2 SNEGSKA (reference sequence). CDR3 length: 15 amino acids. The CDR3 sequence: CSARSKTSSYNEQFF. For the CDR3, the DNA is TGCAGTGCTAGGTCGAAAACGAGCTCCTACAATGAGCAGTTCTTC.